These 26 T cell receptor beta chains originate from one sample sequenced in a study of CXCR3-negative and CXCR3-positive naive CD8 T cells. In preparing the TRB cDNA libraries, 5' RACE with UMI labels was used. TCRdb re-called the 5' RACE reads; one entry per CDR3 protein, DNA not given. This sample lists roughly 25,000 distinct CDR3 sequences; its ten largest clones have less than 5%. The sequenced sample was naive CXCR3- CD8+ T cells from blood. The subset here: CD45RO-CCR7+CD27+CD95- naive CD8+ T cells lacking CXCR3 (TNR3-). The receptor source for this set is a human donor in good health. Some clones in this sample may be carry-over from other donors' samples.

This chain connects TRBV6-1 to TRBJ2-1; TCRdb's D call, TRBD2, is unchecked because there is no DNA. Per germline, CDR1 MNHNS and CDR2 SASEGT. The CDR3 spans 18 residues. This CDR3 reads CASSTGRSGEPTYNEQFF.

The chain's CDR3 is CSVAPLGQGPNSPLHF. This chain links TRBV29-1 with TRBJ1-6; TCRdb indicates TRBD1, and absent DNA this call remains unverified. From germline, CDR1 is SQVTM and CDR2 ANQGSEA. This CDR3 has 16 amino acids.

This chain connects TRBV10-3 to TRBJ2-7. The CDR3 sequence is 15 residues long. Germline assignment: CDR1 ENHRY and CDR2 SYGVKD. The CDR3 sequence: CAISESDTPSYEQYF.

This rearrangement joins TRBV19 to TRBJ2-7; the D gene TCRdb calls, TRBD1, cannot be checked with no DNA. CDR1 LNHDA and CDR2 SQIVND come from the germline V gene (reference sequence). The CDR3 is made up of 15 amino acids. CDR3 amino acids: CASSTGTGATYEQYF.

This chain links TRBV29-1 with TRBJ2-7; there is no DNA to check the TCRdb D call of TRBD1. The germline V gene encodes CDR1 SQVTM and CDR2 ANQGSEA. CDR3 size: 14 residues. This chain's CDR3 is CSVSLGQGTYEQYF.

The rearrangement uses TRBV7-3 and TRBJ2-1; TCRdb picks TRBD2, but there is no DNA to check that call. Germline lookup yields CDR1 SGHTA and CDR2 FQGTGA. This CDR3 region has 17 residues. The CDR3 loop is CASSPAFGGGAYNEQFF.

The gene calls are TRBV29-1 and TRBJ2-7; TCRdb lists TRBD1, though no DNA is available to test this call. Germline V gene data show CDR1 as SQVTM and CDR2 as ANQGSEA. CDR3 length: 14 residues. The chain's CDR3 is CSVFSRQGDYEQYF.

The chain links TRBV6-5 to TRBJ2-5; no DNA is available, so the TRBD1 call from TCRdb remains unchecked. The CDR3 length is 15 residues. Germline V lookup: CDR1 MNHEY, CDR2 SVGAGI. Here the CDR3 reads CASSSIGGSQETQYF.

V usage is TRBV6-5 and J usage is TRBJ2-4; lacking DNA, the TRBD1 call made by TCRdb goes unchecked. CDR1 and CDR2 from the germline V gene are MNHEY and SVGAGI. The CDR3 is 14 amino acids. CDR3 region: CASSYGTEKNIQYF.

The chain has TRBV21-1 and TRBJ2-4. TRBV21-1 is listed as a pseudogene. The CDR3 sequence is 16 residues long. Here the CDR3 reads CASSNHMRIAKNIQYF.

By frequency, this clonotype is medium-sized. The chain has TRBV7-2 and TRBJ2-2; lacking DNA, the TRBD2 call made by TCRdb goes unchecked. The length of the CDR3 is 13 residues. CDR1 and CDR2 from the germline V gene are SGHTA and FQGNSA. The CDR3 protein is CASSFGRGGELFF.

CDR3 loop: CASSQDRGGLYGYTF. The chain joins TRBV4-3 to TRBJ1-2. The CDR3 covers 15 residues. Germline V gives CDR1 LGHNA, CDR2 YSLEER.

The chain joins TRBV29-1 to TRBJ2-2. The CDR3 totals 15 residues. The germline V gene encodes CDR1 SQVTM and CDR2 ANQGSEA. The CDR3 is CSVEEAGRNTGELFF.

The chain combines TRBV3-1 with TRBJ2-3; the D call of TRBD2 rests on TCRdb alone, since no DNA is present to check it. The CDR3 consists of 17 residues. The germline gives CDR1 LGHDT, CDR2 YNNKEL (reference sequence). The chain's CDR3 is CASSQDGRGGLADTQYF.

The CDR3 is CASSLKAGDYGYTF. The chain carries TRBV7-6 and TRBJ1-2. This CDR3 has 14 amino acids. Germline V gene lookup returns CDR1 SGHVS and CDR2 FNYEAQ.

The chain links TRBV7-3 to TRBJ2-2; the D call of TRBD2 rests on TCRdb alone, since no DNA is present to check it. There are 18 residues in the CDR3. Germline CDR1 is SGHTA and CDR2 is FQGTGA. CDR3 in amino acids: CASSLTPLAGGSTGELFF.

V is TRBV28 and J is TRBJ2-7. This CDR3 region has 13 residues. In germline, CDR1 is MDHEN, CDR2 SYDVKM. CDR3 protein: CASSFLGLFEQYF.

This chain links TRBV14 with TRBJ2-7; TCRdb picks TRBD2, but there is no DNA to check that call. The germline V gene has CDR1 SGHDN and CDR2 FVKESK. The CDR3 extends over 13 amino acids. This CDR3 is CASSQETSIEQYF. Full variable domain (remainder filled in from reference TRBV14 and TRBJ2-7): EAGVTQFPSHSVIEKGQTVTLRCDPISGHDNLYWYRRVMGKEIKFLLHFVKESKQDESGMPNNRFLAERTGGTYSTLKVQPAELEDSGVYFCASSQETSIEQYFGPGTRLTVT.

The genes are TRBV20-1 and TRBJ2-5; TCRdb's D gene call, TRBD1, goes unchecked for lack of DNA. Germline V gives CDR1 DFQATT, CDR2 SNEGSKA (reference sequence). This CDR3 spans 16 amino acids. CDR3: CSAREANLGVGETQYF.

The chain uses TRBV29-1 and TRBJ1-2; TCRdb names TRBD1, which stays unverified in the absence of DNA. CDR3 length equals 12 residues. The V gene's germline CDR1 is SQVTM and CDR2 ANQGSEA. CDR3: CSVVVRGYGYTF.

The J gene is TRBJ2-2, the V gene TRBV7-8; TCRdb selects TRBD1, and the lack of DNA leaves this call unchecked. Germline V lookup: CDR1 SGHVS, CDR2 FQNEAQ. The CDR3 totals 13 residues. Here the CDR3 reads CARGPGETGELFF.

The V call is TRBV5-1, the J call TRBJ2-7; the D call from TCRdb, TRBD1, cannot be confirmed without DNA. Germline CDR1 is SGHRS and CDR2 is YFSETQ. This CDR3 is built from 16 residues. CDR3 residues: CASSLGRGTSSYEQYF.

The chain couples TRBV29-1 to TRBJ2-7; without DNA, the TCRdb call of TRBD2 cannot be checked. The CDR3 extends over 13 amino acids. The germline V gene has CDR1 SQVTM and CDR2 ANQGSEA. The CDR3 sequence is CSVVSPSSYEQYF.

The chain recombines TRBV7-9 with TRBJ2-7; the D gene TCRdb calls, TRBD1, cannot be checked with no DNA. The CDR3 runs 12 residues. The germline V gene has CDR1 SEHNR and CDR2 FQNEAQ (reference sequence). The CDR3 region is CASSPLGTEQYF.

This clonotype shows up as medium-sized by frequency. The chain carries TRBV25-1 and TRBJ1-4; TCRdb indicates TRBD1, and absent DNA this call remains unverified. Per the germline V gene, CDR1 is MGHDK and CDR2 is SYGVNS. The CDR3 consists of 13 residues. CDR3 amino acids: CASNPGRGEKLFF.

The V call is TRBV29-1, the J call TRBJ1-1; lacking DNA, the TRBD1 call made by TCRdb goes unchecked. Germline CDR1 SQVTM, CDR2 ANQGSEA. The CDR3 covers 14 residues. This CDR3 is CSVEAWTGELEAFF.